This T cell receptor (beta chain) is drawn from a study of shared clonotypes between healthy human individuals. About the research overall: Three plates each covered CD4 naive and memory; CD8 naive two, CD8 memory one. Findings and limits, study-wide: The diversity represented, both genetic and in exposure history, was limited by few donors.

Details on this clone: The antigen is unknown.

The CDR3 totals 13 residues. In the original processing: Filtering differed, since immunoSEQ gave only junction sequences and no quality scores. The protocol was immunoSEQ multiplex PCR, while the TCRdb copy is restricted to in-frame clones and leaves out a portion. D and trimming were read from the DNA, whereas the V and J calls and clone size are those reported in that table. Of about 1 million clones in the sample, more than 60% are singletons; the top ten hold approximately 1.5%. The TCR was taken from a man aged 18 to 35 in good health. The chain has TRBV21-1 and TRBJ2-7. TRBV21-1 has pseudogene status. Material: memory CD4+ T cells sorted from blood. The subset here: CD45RA-negative fraction. The CDR3, as DNA: TGTGCCAGCACCTCAAGAAGTTTTTTCGAGCAGTACTTC. This sequence encodes CASTSRSFFEQYF.